This T cell receptor beta chain stems from a study of shared clonotypes between healthy human individuals. At the level of the study: Donors had three CD4 naive, three CD4 memory, two CD8 naive and one CD8 memory plate apiece. Whole-study findings and limits: The sharing of 4.5% to 6.5% of naive CD4 clonotypes was seen across several donors.

The CDR3 sequence is 15 residues long. Germline assignment: CDR1 MNHEY and CDR2 SMNVEV (reference sequence). V lost 5 bases to trimming and J lost 2 bases; unmatched junction nucleotides: 5. Authors' processing steps: Filtering of immunoSEQ junctional sequences could not match full-length read filtering. Method: immunoSEQ multiplex PCR; TCRdb's copy keeps in-frame clones and lacks some. V and J calls and clone size follow that table, whereas D and trimming were derived from the DNA. This sample has approximately 710,000 clones; 90% occur once, and the top ten carry 34%. About this clone: Its antigen is still unknown.

CD8 memory was a combination of CD45RO+ cells and CCR7-negative CD45RA+ TemRA cells. Input material: memory CD8+ T cells from PBMCs. Subset here: CD45RO+ cells pooled with CCR7-negative TemRA cells. The chain is built from TRBV27 and TRBJ1-2; 10 bases are shared with TRBD1. The clonotype originates from a man younger than 30 in good health. Some clones in this sample may be carry-over from other donors' samples. CDR3 DNA sequence: TGTGCCAGCAGTGAGACAGGGGGCGCGAACTATGGCTACACCTTC. Its translation: CASSETGGANYGYTF.